This T cell receptor (beta chain) was obtained from a study of cytomegalovirus exposure and HLA in healthy donors. Sampled while nominally healthy, donors likely had unrecorded immune exposures. 60 Vbeta and 13 Jbeta primers were used in PCR. Sequenced by immunoSEQ multiplex PCR; TCRdb stores in-frame clones only, minus some. The data show approximately 180,000 clones, roughly 78% seen once. This clone was detected once. As yet, its antigen is unknown. Broader study findings: A later analysis by the authors found several of the most significant clusters apparently linked to common viral pathogens.

After removal of 9 bases from V and 5 bases from J, the junction contained 5 bases not matched to a gene. In germline, CDR1 is SNHLY, CDR2 FYNNEI. This CDR3 is 12 amino acids long. The chain joins TRBV2 to TRBJ1-1, with 8 bases matching TRBD1. Specimen: PBMCs. The TCR was taken from a woman aged 45-59 years in good health and CMV-seropositive. The CDR3 region has the DNA TGTGCCAGTAGAACAGGGGGGACTGAAGCTTTCTTT. It translates to CASRTGGTEAFF.